A selection of T cell receptor beta chains follows, all from one sample in a study of control samples from healthy donors and cancer patients. Only in-frame clones appear in the TCRdb table, and some are missing; sequencing was by immunoSEQ multiplex PCR. This table holds some 67,000 clones, roughly nine tenths found once. The specimen sequenced was PBMCs. These receptors were obtained from a man aged 60 to 75 with lung cancer. CDR3s include the opening cysteine and the closing phenylalanine or tryptophan. The D gene is left open where the match is weak. A row's size may be missing; if present it is once, few, many or a size class.

TRBV6-1	.	TRBD1	TRBJ1-5	CASSEQGGGNQPQHF	TGTGCCAGCAGTGAACAAGGGGGCGGCAATCAGCCCCAGCATTTT
TRBV3-1/TRBV3-2	once	.	TRBJ1-1	CASSQDRANTEAFF	TGTGCCAGCAGCCAAGATAGGGCGAACACTGAAGCTTTCTTT
TRBV12-3/TRBV12-4	.	.	TRBJ2-3	CASKDSPVFTQYF	TGTGCCAGCAAGGACAGCCCCGTGTTTACGCAGTATTTT
TRBV18	.	.	TRBJ1-1	CASSPGGNTEAFF	TGTGCCAGCTCACCAGGGGGAAACACTGAAGCTTTCTTT
TRBV12-3/TRBV12-4	.	.	TRBJ1-5	CASRDSNQPQHF	TGTGCCAGCCGGGACAGCAATCAGCCCCAGCATTTT
TRBV2	once	.	TRBJ2-3	CASSEALASTQYF	TGTGCCAGCAGTGAAGCTTTGGCGAGTACGCAGTATTTT
TRBV3-1/TRBV3-2	.	.	TRBJ1-4	CASSQVSPEKLFF	TGTGCCAGCAGCCAGGTATCCCCTGAAAAACTGTTTTTT
TRBV6-6	.	TRBD2	TRBJ2-1	CASSLTSGAYNEQFF	TGTGCCAGCAGTTTGACTAGCGGGGCTTACAATGAGCAGTTCTTC
TRBV18	.	.	TRBJ1-1	CASSAAWGDTEAFF	TGTGCCAGCTCGGCGGCCTGGGGGGACACTGAAGCTTTCTTT
TRBV14	.	.	TRBJ2-7	CASSHIYLGFYEQYF	TGTGCCAGCAGCCACATATACCTTGGGTTTTACGAGCAGTACTTC
TRBV7-9	.	TRBD1	TRBJ2-5	CASSLAQGTGAETQYF	TGTGCCAGCAGCTTAGCGCAGGGGACAGGGGCAGAGACCCAGTACTTC
TRBV24-1	once	.	TRBJ1-1	CATTGYREAFF	TGTGCCACGACAGGTTACCGGGAAGCTTTCTTT
TRBV29-1	once	.	TRBJ2-5	CSVAIGGHQETQYF	TGCAGCGTGGCGATCGGGGGGCACCAAGAGACCCAGTACTTC
TRBV7-6	.	.	TRBJ1-2	CASSPQVGSTANYGYTF	TGTGCCAGCAGTCCGCAGGTGGGCTCCACCGCTAACTATGGCTACACCTTC
TRBV5-1	once	.	TRBJ1-3	CASSLGPWVGPGNTIYF	TGCGCCAGCAGCTTGGGGCCCTGGGTTGGTCCGGGAAACACCATATATTTT
TRBV6-5	.	.	TRBJ2-5	CASSPGLQETQYF	TGTGCCAGCAGTCCCGGACTACAAGAGACCCAGTACTTC
TRBV6-6	once	.	TRBJ1-1	CASRGPKAFF	TGTGCCAGCAGGGGGCCCAAAGCTTTCTTT
TRBV20-1	once	.	TRBJ1-4	CSADNNEKLFF	TGCAGTGCTGACAATAATGAAAAACTGTTTTTT
TRBV5-1	.	.	TRBJ1-6	CASSLLSSYNSPLHF	TGCGCCAGCAGCTTGTTGAGCTCCTATAATTCACCCCTCCACTTT
TRBV5-6	.	.	TRBJ2-4	CASSLAGMIQYF	TGTGCCAGCAGCTTGGCGGGGATGATTCAGTACTTC
TRBV9	.	.	TRBJ2-5	CASSAGLQETQYF	TGTGCCAGCAGCGCTGGACTGCAAGAGACCCAGTACTTC
TRBV30	.	TRBD2	TRBJ2-1	CAWTLRGGPLNSYNEQFF	TGTGCCTGGACTCTTCGCGGGGGGCCTCTCAACTCCTACAATGAGCAGTTCTTC
TRBV9	.	.	TRBJ2-1	CASSVEGAGSNEQFF	TGTGCCAGCAGCGTGGAGGGGGCAGGATCCAATGAGCAGTTCTTC
TRBV4-2	.	TRBD1	TRBJ1-3	CASSQDAGTGLSGNTIYF	TGTGCCAGCAGCCAAGATGCCGGGACAGGCCTCTCTGGAAACACCATATATTTT
TRBV5-1	.	.	TRBJ2-6	CASSVWSGASLSGANVLTF	TGCGCCAGCAGCGTCTGGTCAGGGGCTTCTCTCTCTGGGGCCAACGTCCTGACTTTC
TRBV19	.	.	TRBJ1-5	CASSILRPSNQPQHF	TGTGCCAGTAGTATTCTACGGCCCAGCAATCAGCCCCAGCATTTT
TRBV7-2	.	.	TRBJ1-5	CASSFQTGSNQPQHF	TGTGCCAGCAGCTTCCAGACAGGTAGCAATCAGCCCCAGCATTTT
TRBV7-8	.	.	TRBJ1-1	CASSLAPNAEAFF	TGTGCCAGCAGCTTAGCCCCGAACGCTGAAGCTTTCTTT
TRBV30	once	TRBD1	TRBJ2-1	CAWSVGGHNEQFF	TGTGCCTGGAGTGTAGGGGGCCACAATGAGCAGTTCTTC
TRBV29-1	few	.	TRBJ1-2	CSASGESLQQGYTF	TGCAGCGCCTCCGGAGAATCCCTCCAGCAGGGCTACACCTTC
TRBV7-2	.	TRBD2	TRBJ2-1	CASRQDPGGPYNEQFF	TGTGCCAGCAGACAAGACCCGGGGGGGCCCTACAATGAGCAGTTCTTC
TRBV4-1	.	.	TRBJ1-3	CASSQVSGQPSGTIYF	TGCGCCAGCAGCCAAGTGTCTGGACAACCTTCCGGCACCATATATTTT
TRBV6-5	.	.	TRBJ1-6	CASSSLTAGWDSPLHF	TGTGCCAGCAGTTCTCTGACAGCTGGGTGGGATTCACCCCTCCACTTT
TRBV7-3	few	TRBD1	TRBJ2-3	CASSADRGADTQYF	TGTGCCAGCAGCGCCGACAGGGGAGCAGATACGCAGTATTTT
TRBV6-5	few	TRBD1	TRBJ1-2	CASSRTTGDGYTF	TGTGCCAGCAGCCGGACGACAGGGGATGGCTACACCTTC
TRBV6-5	.	.	TRBJ1-2	CASSRGRGGYGYTF	TGTGCCAGCAGCCGAGGAAGAGGGGGCTATGGCTACACCTTC
TRBV20-1	.	.	TRBJ2-1	CSANERGSSYNEQFF	TGCAGTGCTAATGAGAGGGGGAGCTCCTACAATGAGCAGTTCTTC
TRBV11-2	.	.	TRBJ1-1	CASSLVSGMNTEAFF	TGTGCCAGCAGCTTAGTGTCGGGTATGAACACTGAAGCTTTCTTT
TRBV19	.	.	TRBJ1-3	CASSIQWQPFGGNTIYF	TGTGCCAGTAGTATACAGTGGCAGCCCTTTGGAGGAAACACCATATATTTT
TRBV19	.	TRBD1	TRBJ1-1	CASSLGQAINTEAFF	TGTGCCAGTAGTTTGGGACAGGCGATTAACACTGAAGCTTTCTTT
TRBV29-1	.	TRBD1	TRBJ2-2	CSVEIGQGAVGELFF	TGCAGCGTTGAGATAGGACAGGGGGCTGTCGGGGAGCTGTTTTTT
TRBV6-5	.	.	TRBJ1-5	CASSYNDNQPQHF	TGTGCCAGCAGTTACAACGACAATCAGCCCCAGCATTTT
TRBV6-6	.	TRBD1	TRBJ2-5	CASTLGGTGGIKTQYF	TGTGCCAGCACCTTAGGGGGGACAGGGGGAATAAAGACCCAGTACTTC
TRBV5-1	.	.	TRBJ1-4	CASSQGEGANEKLFF	TGCGCCAGCAGCCAGGGAGAGGGGGCTAATGAAAAACTGTTTTTT
TRBV6-5	.	.	TRBJ1-1	CASSYSFGGSYTEAFF	TGTGCCAGCAGTTACTCCTTTGGGGGATCTTACACTGAAGCTTTCTTT
TRBV19	.	.	TRBJ2-5	CASSISETQYF	TGTGCCAGTAGTATTAGCGAGACCCAGTACTTC
TRBV12-3/TRBV12-4	once	.	TRBJ2-1	CASSADNEQFF	TGTGCCAGCAGTGCAGACAATGAGCAGTTCTTC